Following are 10 T cell receptor beta chains from one sample sequenced in a study of blood T cells in healthy people across ages. The second PCR ran about 6 to 12 cycles with a sample-barcoded 5' primer and J-beta primers. MiXCR, run by TCRdb on the 5' RACE reads, gives a single entry per CDR3 protein. The sample has about 1.5 million distinct CDR3 sequences, approximately 43% seen once. The sequenced sample was blood. The receptors stem from a woman aged 18-29 years in good health.

The CDR3 spells CASSPGPADNEQFF. The DNA for the CDR3 is TGCGCCAGCAGCCCGGGACCAGCAGACAATGAGCAGTTCTTC. The chain combines TRBV5-1 with TRBJ2-1; D tentatively fits TRBD1 or TRBD2 (5 bases each). V was pared by 4 bases and J by 5 bases, with 13 bases between. Germline assignment: CDR1 SGHRS and CDR2 YFSETQ. The CDR3 runs 14 residues.

The chain joins TRBV20-1 to TRBJ2-7; no clear D gene. The CDR3 covers 12 residues. Germline loops: CDR1 DFQATT, CDR2 SNEGSKA (reference sequence). V gave up 5 bases and J gave up 7 bases, with 15 bases separating them. In nucleotides, the CDR3 is TGCAGTGCTCCCCCACTCTCCGGGGAGCAGTACTTC. This translates into CSAPPLSGEQYF.

The DNA for the CDR3 is TGTGCCAGCAGCTTCAAGGGCAGGATATACAATGAGCAGTTCTTC. This encodes CASSFKGRIYNEQFF. The gene calls are TRBV5-6 and TRBJ2-1; D remains unclear. This CDR3 spans 15 amino acids. V was trimmed by 2 bases and J by 4 bases, leaving 13 bases between them. The V gene's germline CDR1 is SGHDT and CDR2 YYEEEE.

This clonotype has only a few counts. V and J are TRBV2 and TRBJ2-3; D remains unclear. The CDR3 consists of 13 residues. Germline CDR1 reads SNHLY; CDR2 reads FYNNEI. V shed 7 bases and J shed 1 base, with 9 bases lying between them. The CDR3 DNA follows: TGTGCCAGCAATTATGTGGGCACAGATACGCAGTATTTT. Translation gives CASNYVGTDTQYF. The whole variable domain, filled in from reference TRBV2 and TRBJ2-3, reads EPEVTQTPSHQVTQMGQEVILRCVPISNHLYFYWYRQILGQKVEFLVSFYNNEISEKSEIFDDQFSVERPDGSNFTLKIRSTKLEDSAMYFCASNYVGTDTQYFGPGTRLTVL.

The chain employs TRBV29-1 and TRBJ2-5, with TRBD1 matching over 9 bases. V lost 6 bases and J lost 11; bases outside the gene matches: 16. The CDR3 is made up of 14 amino acids. CDR1 and CDR2 (germline): SQVTM, ANQGSEA. The CDR3 loop is CSVEDITGGNEQYF. The CDR3 DNA is TGCAGCGTCGAGGACATCACAGGGGGCAATGAGCAGTACTTC.

This chain connects TRBV25-1 to TRBJ1-1; no definite D call. V lost 3 bases to trimming and J lost 6 bases, with 11 bases between them. Germline CDR1 reads MGHDK; CDR2 reads SYGVNS. This CDR3 spans 13 amino acids. CDR3 sequence: CASSETSSPEAFF. In nucleotides, the CDR3 is TGTGCCAGCAGTGAGACTTCTAGCCCTGAAGCTTTCTTT.

This clonotype was seen a few times. The chain employs TRBV4-3 and TRBJ2-3; TRBD1 is a possible D gene (6 bases). This CDR3 has 15 residues. Germline V gene sequence: CDR1 LGHNA, CDR2 YSLEER. V was clipped by 2 bases and J by 2 bases, with 11 bases between them. CDR3 residues: CASSQWDTDTDTQYF. The CDR3 DNA is TGCGCCAGCAGCCAATGGGACACTGACACAGATACGCAGTATTTT.

The chain carries TRBV16 and TRBJ2-1; 7 positions match TRBD2. The V segment lost 2 bases and the J segment 5 bases; nucleotides outside the gene matches: 6. CDR3 length equals 15 residues. Germline loops: CDR1 KGHSY, CDR2 FQNENV. CDR3 region: CASSQITSANNEQFF. Written as DNA, the CDR3 is TGTGCCAGCAGCCAAATTACTAGCGCTAACAATGAGCAGTTCTTC.

This chain connects TRBV20-1 to TRBJ1-5; TRBD1 is a possible D gene (6 bases). Trimming removed 0 bases from V and 7 bases from J, with 10 bases in between. The germline gives CDR1 DFQATT, CDR2 SNEGSKA (reference sequence). The CDR3 spans 13 residues. The CDR3 is CSAREQGIQPQHF. The CDR3 region has the DNA TGCAGTGCTAGAGAACAGGGTATCCAGCCCCAGCATTTT.

This chain links TRBV11-2 with TRBJ1-6, with a possible D match to TRBD1 (6 bases). Per the germline V gene, CDR1 is SGHAT and CDR2 is FQNNGV. Trimming took off 5 bases at V and 7 bases at J, with 12 bases between the two ends. This CDR3 comprises 14 residues. Here the CDR3 DNA reads TGTGCCAGCAGCCGGGACACTGGAAATTCACCCCTCCACTTT. Its translation is CASSRDTGNSPLHF.